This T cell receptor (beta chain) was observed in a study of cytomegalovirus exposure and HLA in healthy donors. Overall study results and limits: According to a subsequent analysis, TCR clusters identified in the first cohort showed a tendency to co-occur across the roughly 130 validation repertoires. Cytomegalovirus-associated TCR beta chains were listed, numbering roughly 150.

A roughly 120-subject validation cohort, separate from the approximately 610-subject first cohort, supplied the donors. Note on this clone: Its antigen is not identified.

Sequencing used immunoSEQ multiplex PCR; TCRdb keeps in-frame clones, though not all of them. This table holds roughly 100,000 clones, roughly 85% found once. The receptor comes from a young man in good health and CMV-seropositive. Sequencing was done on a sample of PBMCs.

CDR3 residues: CASSLMLRGGDTQYF. The CDR3 DNA follows: TGTGCCAGCAGTTTAATGTTACGGGGAGGAGATACGCAGTATTTT. The gene calls are TRBV27 and TRBJ2-3, with D perhaps TRBD2 (6 bases). Germline CDR1 reads MNHEY; CDR2 reads SMNVEV (reference sequence). V lost 2 bases and J lost 5, with 14 bases in between. The CDR3 has 15 residues.